These 31 T cell receptor beta chains share one sample of origin, sequenced in a study of blood T cell repertoires in COVID-19. Data came from immunoSEQ multiplex PCR; TCRdb stores just in-frame clones and leaves some out. The data show about 170,000 clones, 83% seen once. The sample taken for sequencing was peripheral blood. These receptor sequences come from a woman older than 75 with acute or convalescent COVID-19.

The chain uses TRBV7-9 and TRBJ1-2; 7 positions agree with TRBD1. The junction had 1 base not matched to a gene; V was cut back by 1 base and J by 2 bases. CDR3 size: 14 residues. The germline CDR1 and CDR2 sequences are SEHNR and FQNEAQ (reference sequence). The CDR3 protein is CASSLEDRNYGYTF. CDR3 in DNA: TGTGCCAGCAGCTTAGAGGACAGGAACTATGGCTACACCTTC.

V gene TRBV6-1 combines with J gene TRBJ2-5, with D unresolved. V was trimmed by 3 bases and J by 5 bases, leaving 13 bases between them. The germline V gene has CDR1 MNHNS and CDR2 SASEGT. The CDR3 consists of 14 residues. Here the CDR3 reads CASSDNYALETQYF. Here the CDR3 DNA reads TGTGCCAGCAGTGACAACTATGCCTTGGAGACCCAGTACTTC.

This clone was seen only once. The V and J genes are TRBV7-9 and TRBJ2-1, with D perhaps matching TRBD2 (6 bases). Germline V gives CDR1 SEHNR, CDR2 FQNEAQ (reference sequence). Trimming pared 2 bases from V and 8 bases from J, leaving 22 bases between. The CDR3 extends over 17 amino acids. CDR3 sequence: CASSLKLSTRRLDEQFF. The CDR3 nucleotides read TGTGCCAGCAGCTTAAAATTATCGACTAGGAGGCTGGATGAGCAGTTCTTC.

The chain joins TRBV5-4 to TRBJ1-2, with D unresolved. V was cut by 2 bases and J by 2 bases, with 7 bases left in between. In germline, CDR1 is SGHNT, CDR2 YYREEE (reference sequence). There are 13 residues in the CDR3. This CDR3 is CASSFTTNYGYTF. CDR3 bases: TGTGCCAGCAGCTTTACTACAAACTATGGCTACACCTTC.

The chain uses TRBV15 and TRBJ2-1; 8 bases agree with TRBD1. Germline V gene data show CDR1 as LNHNV and CDR2 as YYDKDF (reference sequence). CDR3 size: 16 residues. The V and J ends lost 1 base and 4 bases, in that order; junction bases with no gene match: 6. The CDR3 sequence is CATSRALDRVYNEQFF. The DNA for the CDR3 is TGTGCCACCAGCAGAGCCCTGGACAGGGTTTACAATGAGCAGTTCTTC.

This clone turned up a few times. V is TRBV5-6 and J is TRBJ2-1; TRBD1 agrees at 9 bases. V lost 0 bases, J lost 3 bases, and 4 bases stayed unmatched. The CDR3 is made up of 16 amino acids. Germline CDR1 SGHDT, CDR2 YYEEEE. CDR3 nucleotide sequence: TGTGCCAGCAGCTTGGCGGGACAGGGCCACTACAATGAGCAGTTCTTC. Amino acids: CASSLAGQGHYNEQFF.

The chain uses TRBV6-1 and TRBJ2-2; a weak D match, TRBD1 (7 bases). The V end lost 3 bases, the J end lost 5 bases, and 16 bases lay between the germline ends. Germline lookup yields CDR1 MNHNS and CDR2 SASEGT. The CDR3 contains 16 residues. The CDR3 region is CASSERGRGLTGELFF. The CDR3 DNA sequence: TGTGCCAGCAGTGAGCGGGGCAGGGGGTTGACCGGGGAGCTGTTTTTT.

The chain carries TRBV28 and TRBJ1-2; 7 nucleotides line up with TRBD1. The junction had 5 bases not matched to a gene; V was cut back by 8 bases and J by 2 bases. The CDR3 runs 13 residues. Germline CDR1 reads MDHEN; CDR2 reads SYDVKM. CDR3 amino acids: CASHRGGNYGYTF. The CDR3 coding sequence is TGTGCCAGCCACAGGGGTGGAAACTATGGCTACACCTTC.

The chain is built from TRBV7-9 and TRBJ2-7, with 10 bases identical to TRBD1. V shed 5 bases and J 5 bases; nucleotides not matched to a gene: 9. Germline V lookup: CDR1 SEHNR, CDR2 FQNEAQ (reference sequence). This CDR3 has 15 amino acids. The CDR3 sequence: CASSPGQGRRHEQYF. The CDR3 nucleotides read TGTGCCAGCAGCCCGGGACAGGGGAGGCGTCACGAGCAGTACTTC.

The chain uses TRBV6-5 and TRBJ2-7; no clear D gene. Trimming shortened V by 4 bases and J by 3 bases, and 7 bases separated the two germline ends. Per the germline V gene, CDR1 is MNHEY and CDR2 is SVGAGI. The CDR3 sequence is 12 residues long. CDR3 amino acids: CASSSQDYEQYF. CDR3 nucleotide sequence: TGTGCCAGCAGTTCCCAGGACTACGAGCAGTACTTC.

V and J are TRBV7-2 and TRBJ1-1; 10 positions match TRBD1. Germline-derived CDR1 and CDR2 are SGHTA and FQGNSA. The J segment lost 5 bases and the V segment lost 2 bases, leaving 11 bases of the junction unmatched. This CDR3 has 17 amino acids. Written as DNA, the CDR3 is TGTGCCAGCAGCTTACGTCGGACAGGGGGTCTTAATACTGAAGCTTTCTTT. Translation: CASSLRRTGGLNTEAFF. Looking up the rest from reference TRBV7-2 and TRBJ1-1 gives the full variable domain: GAGVSQSPSNKVTEKGKDVELRCDPISGHTALYWYRQSLGQGLEFLIYFQGNSAPDKSGLPSDRFSAERTGGSVSTLTIQRTQQEDSAVYLCASSLRRTGGLNTEAFFGQGTRLTVV.

This rearrangement joins TRBV5-1 to TRBJ2-7, with 9 bases lining up with TRBD1. Germline CDR1 reads SGHRS; CDR2 reads YFSETQ. The V segment lost 0 bases and the J segment 6 bases; nucleotides outside the gene matches: 7. CDR3 length: 15 amino acids. The CDR3 region is CASSLEGQGRREQYF. CDR3 nucleotide sequence: TGCGCCAGCAGCTTGGAGGGACAGGGTCGCCGCGAGCAGTACTTC. The whole variable domain, remainder taken from reference TRBV5-1 and TRBJ2-7, is KAGVTQTPRYLIKTRGQQVTLSCSPISGHRSVSWYQQTPGQGLQFLFEYFSETQRNKGNFPGRFSGRQFSNSRSEMNVSTLELGDSALYLCASSLEGQGRREQYFGPGTRLTVT.

The sample holds a few counts of this clone. This rearrangement joins TRBV28 to TRBJ1-6, with TRBD1 matching 7 bases. The V gene's germline CDR1 is MDHEN and CDR2 SYDVKM. V shed 9 bases, J shed 11 bases, and the junction held 7 bases outside the gene matches. This CDR3 region has 12 residues. CDR3 nucleotides: TGTGCCAGTTGGACAGGAGGTACACCCCTCCACTTT. Residues: CASWTGGTPLHF.

The chain carries TRBV7-9 and TRBJ2-1; 8 bases align to TRBD2. Germline V gives CDR1 SEHNR, CDR2 FQNEAQ (reference sequence). J was trimmed by 3 bases and V by 3 bases; bases with no gene match: 7. The CDR3 sequence is 16 residues long. In nucleotides, the CDR3 is TGTGCCAGCAGCTTTTCCTCGGGAGGGGACTACAATGAGCAGTTCTTC. Protein product: CASSFSSGGDYNEQFF.

This chain uses TRBV5-6 with TRBJ2-5; D is uncertain. Between the trimmed V and J ends, which lost 4 bases and 1 base, there was a span of 14 bases. The CDR3 has 15 amino acids. Germline lookup yields CDR1 SGHDT and CDR2 YYEEEE. The CDR3 region is CASSPTRALQETQYF. CDR3 sequence (DNA): TGTGCCAGCAGCCCGACTCGAGCGCTCCAAGAGACCCAGTACTTC.

The chain recombines TRBV6-2 or TRBV6-3 with TRBJ2-7; D is possibly TRBD1 (5 bases). This CDR3 is 13 amino acids long. Germline V CDR1 and CDR2: MNHEY, SVGEGT. Trimming removed 2 bases from V and 3 bases from J, with 8 bases in between. The CDR3 DNA sequence: TGTGCCAGCAGTTACCAGGACAACTACGAGCAGTACTTC. Translated, it gives CASSYQDNYEQYF.

This sequence joins TRBV16 and TRBJ1-1, with D maybe TRBD1 (5 bases). Trimming shortened V by 0 bases and J by 6 bases, and 14 bases separated the two germline ends. The CDR3 covers 15 residues. In germline, CDR1 is KGHSY, CDR2 FQNENV. The CDR3 nucleotides are TGTGCCAGCAGCCAATCCCCCGGGGGAGTCTCTGAAGCTTTCTTT. Its translation is CASSQSPGGVSEAFF.

V usage is TRBV9 and J usage is TRBJ1-3; D call uncertain. The CDR3 is 15 amino acids. Trimming removed 0 bases from V and 3 bases from J, with 10 bases in between. Germline V gene data show CDR1 as SGDLS and CDR2 as YYNGEE. CDR3 sequence reads: CASSVDAVSGNTIYF. In DNA form, the CDR3 reads TGTGCCAGCAGCGTAGATGCAGTCAGTGGAAACACCATATATTTT.

This sequence joins TRBV28 and TRBJ2-7; 15 nucleotides match TRBD2. Germline CDR1 reads MDHEN; CDR2 reads SYDVKM. CDR3 length: 16 amino acids. After removal of 8 bases from V and 7 bases from J, the junction contained 12 bases not matched to a gene. The CDR3 here is CASAPPGLAGGREQYF. CDR3 DNA: TGTGCCAGCGCTCCGCCGGGACTAGCGGGGGGCCGGGAGCAGTACTTC.

The chain carries TRBV25-1 and TRBJ2-1; TRBD1 matches at 11 bases. The CDR3 has 17 residues. The ends lost 2 bases at V and 4 bases at J; junction bases unmatched: 7. The germline V gene encodes CDR1 MGHDK and CDR2 SYGVNS. The CDR3 loop reads CASSEDVRDRGYNEQFF. The CDR3 region has the DNA TGTGCCAGCAGTGAAGATGTGCGGGACAGGGGGTACAATGAGCAGTTCTTC.

V is TRBV2 and J is TRBJ2-7; TRBD2 agrees at 8 bases. This CDR3 has 13 residues. CDR1 is SNHLY, CDR2 FYNNEI, per germline. V shed 7 bases and J 5 bases; nucleotides not matched to a gene: 7. CDR3 bases: TGTGCCAGCATCAAGCGGGAGATCGACGAGCAGTACTTC. It yields the protein CASIKREIDEQYF.

The gene calls are TRBV15 and TRBJ2-7, with TRBD1 matching 8 bases. Germline assignment: CDR1 LNHNV and CDR2 YYDKDF (reference sequence). This CDR3 is 17 amino acids long. V gave up 0 bases and J gave up 6 bases; unmatched junction bases: 13. The CDR3, as DNA: TGTGCCACCAGCAGAGATCCCTGGGCAGGACAGGGTACCGAGCAGTACTTC. Amino acids: CATSRDPWAGQGTEQYF.

V and J are TRBV29-1 and TRBJ1-5; no definite D call. CDR3 length: 12 residues. Germline CDR1 SQVTM, CDR2 ANQGSEA. V was cut by 7 bases and J by 8 bases, with 15 bases left in between. The CDR3 reads CSAVVGGEPQHF. DNA for the CDR3: TGCAGCGCGGTCGTCGGAGGAGAGCCCCAGCATTTT.

This sequence joins TRBV6-2 or TRBV6-3 and TRBJ1-1; 10 nucleotides match TRBD1. There are 15 residues in the CDR3. Germline values: CDR1 MNHEY, CDR2 SVGEGT. Trimming removed 5 bases from V and 5 bases from J; junction bases left unmatched: 8. The CDR3 loop reads CASSRAGTGDTEAFF. The DNA for the CDR3 is TGTGCCAGCAGTCGGGCCGGGACAGGGGATACTGAAGCTTTCTTT.

The rearrangement joins TRBV5-6 to TRBJ2-1, with D tentatively TRBD1 (6 bases). This CDR3 has 15 residues. Germline V gene lookup returns CDR1 SGHDT and CDR2 YYEEEE. The ends were cut back, 4 bases at V and 5 bases at J, with 16 bases in the middle. This chain's CDR3 is CASSPDRWMDNEQFF. CDR3 bases: TGTGCCAGCAGCCCAGACAGGTGGATGGACAATGAGCAGTTCTTC.

The rearrangement joins TRBV18 to TRBJ2-2; 11 nucleotides match TRBD2. J was trimmed by 4 bases and V by 3 bases; bases with no gene match: 1. The CDR3 has 15 amino acids. Germline loops: CDR1 KGHSH, CDR2 LQKENI. DNA of the CDR3: TGTGCCAGCTCACCCGGGACTAGCGGCACCGGGGAGCTGTTTTTT. This codes for CASSPGTSGTGELFF.

V and J are TRBV11-3 and TRBJ2-7; D gene uncertain. This CDR3 comprises 13 residues. Looked up from germline, CDR1 is SGHNT and CDR2 is YENEEA. V shed 4 bases and J shed 6 bases, with 13 bases lying between them. This CDR3 reads CASSSGEGAEQYF. In DNA form, the CDR3 reads TGTGCCAGCAGCTCGGGTGAAGGCGCCGAGCAGTACTTC.

This chain joins TRBV7-6 and TRBJ2-1; tentatively, D is TRBD2 (6 bases). Between the trimmed V and J ends, which lost 5 bases and 9 bases, there was a span of 20 bases. Per germline, CDR1 SGHVS and CDR2 FNYEAQ. The CDR3 has 15 residues. CDR3 DNA sequence: TGTGCCAGCAGCCCGGTTGGAGGGCTTCGCCCTGAGCAGTTCTTC. Translated, it gives CASSPVGGLRPEQFF.

The V call is TRBV18, the J call TRBJ2-3, with D possibly TRBD2 on 5 matching bases. Trimming stripped 0 bases from V and 7 bases from J, with 11 bases between. The CDR3 is 14 amino acids. Germline-derived CDR1 and CDR2 are KGHSH and LQKENI. This chain's CDR3 is CASSPPRTGYTQYF. The CDR3 DNA sequence: TGTGCCAGCTCACCACCCAGGACGGGGTATACGCAGTATTTT.

The CDR3 sequence: CASSSLAGGTGANVLTF. The CDR3 DNA reads TGTGCCAGCAGTTCCCTAGCGGGAGGGACTGGGGCCAACGTCCTGACTTTC. This rearrangement joins TRBV6-2 or TRBV6-3 to TRBJ2-6; 12 bases fit TRBD2. The ends lost 4 bases at V and 2 bases at J; junction bases unmatched: 3. The germline gives CDR1 MNHEY, CDR2 SVGEGT. CDR3 length: 17 residues.

The rearrangement joins TRBV7-2 to TRBJ1-2, with 7 bases lining up with TRBD1. The CDR3 extends over 15 amino acids. V dropped 5 bases and J dropped 4; count of bases not matched to a gene: 10. CDR1 is SGHTA, CDR2 FQGNSA, per germline. CDR3 amino acids: CASSPGQRNSYGYTF. The CDR3 DNA is TGTGCCAGCAGCCCGGGACAGCGGAATTCCTATGGCTACACCTTC.